Each of the 27 T cell receptor beta chains below was sequenced from the same sample in a study of radiation and T cells in renal cell carcinoma. Time point of the sample: baseline pretreatment blood. Sample treatment: 15 Gy SBRT to primary tumor, nephrectomy 4 weeks later. Data came from immunoSEQ multiplex PCR; TCRdb stores just in-frame clones and leaves some out. The table lists roughly 100,000 clones, 82% of them singletons. The sample in question was blood, obtained from a patient whose treatment included radiotherapy and nephrectomy. These receptors came from a man aged 55 to 70 with renal cell carcinoma.

This clone has a single count. This chain connects TRBV7-8 to TRBJ2-7; the match to TRBD2 covers 12 bases. The germline V gene encodes CDR1 SGHVS and CDR2 FQNEAQ. This CDR3 has 15 residues. V was clipped by 5 bases and J by 2 bases; unmatched bases: 4. The CDR3 here is CASSLTSGSTYEQYF. The CDR3 DNA reads as TGTGCCAGCAGCCTGACTAGCGGGAGCACCTACGAGCAGTACTTC.

Comment on this clone: One junction end disagrees with the germline gene, perhaps due to a read error. The gene calls are TRBV18 and TRBJ1-2; no reliable D call. The CDR3 runs to 15 residues. CDR1 is KGHSH, CDR2 LQKENI, per germline. CDR3 loop: CASSPPEAGWDGYTF. For the CDR3, the DNA is TGTGCCAGCTCCCCACCAGAAGCGGGGTGGGATGGCTACACCTTC.

This clone was seen only once. This sequence joins TRBV6-1 and TRBJ2-3, with no clear D. Per germline, CDR1 MNHNS and CDR2 SASEGT. The CDR3 contains 13 residues. V lost 6 bases to trimming and J lost 4 bases, with 11 bases between them. Here the CDR3 reads CASRVIIADTQYF. The CDR3 region has the DNA TGTGCCAGCAGAGTGATTATAGCAGATACGCAGTATTTT.

This chain joins TRBV6-1 and TRBJ1-5; D unresolved. Trimming removed 1 base from V and 3 bases from J, with 7 bases in between. There are 14 residues in the CDR3. CDR1 and CDR2 from the germline V gene are MNHNS and SASEGT. Here the CDR3 DNA reads TGTGCCAGCAGTGAAGTGGGCCTCAATCAGCCCCAGCATTTT. It codes for CASSEVGLNQPQHF.

Here the CDR3 reads CASSQAQGARTGELFF. The CDR3 DNA reads TGCGCCAGCAGCCAAGCTCAGGGGGCGAGGACCGGGGAGCTGTTTTTT. This chain links TRBV4-1 with TRBJ2-2, with 8 bases matching TRBD1. Germline V gene data show CDR1 as MGHRA and CDR2 as YSYEKL. The CDR3 sequence is 16 residues long. V trimming: 1 base; J trimming: 5 bases; junction bases outside the gene matches: 6.

The V and J genes are TRBV4-1 and TRBJ2-7; no clear D. The V end was cut by 0 bases, the J end by 6 bases, with 12 bases between. This CDR3 has 14 amino acids. In germline, CDR1 is MGHRA, CDR2 YSYEKL. CDR3 sequence reads: CASSQELARAEQYF. For the CDR3, the DNA is TGCGCCAGCAGCCAAGAACTGGCTAGGGCCGAGCAGTACTTC.

The chain links TRBV7-9 to TRBJ2-3; 8 bases line up with TRBD1. Trimming at V came to 5 bases and at J to 4 bases, leaving 5 bases not matched to a gene. The CDR3 runs to 14 residues. Germline CDR1 and CDR2: SEHNR and FQNEAQ (reference sequence). CDR3 coding DNA: TGTGCCAGCAGCCCCGGGACAGGCGCAGATACGCAGTATTTT. The encoded protein is CASSPGTGADTQYF.

The chain has TRBV28 and TRBJ1-3; D uncertain. The V and J ends lost 3 bases and 5 bases respectively, with 5 bases between them. The length of the CDR3 is 12 residues. The V gene's germline CDR1 is MDHEN and CDR2 SYDVKM. In DNA, the CDR3 is TGTGCCAGCAGTTTTGGCAGAAACACCATATATTTT. Translation gives CASSFGRNTIYF. The full variable domain, its missing parts supplied by reference TRBV28 and TRBJ1-3, is DVKVTQSSRYLVKRTGEKVFLECVQDMDHENMFWYRQDPGLGLRLIYFSYDVKMKEKGDIPEGYSVSREKKERFSLILESASTNQTSMYLCASSFGRNTIYFGEGSWLTVV.

The rearrangement links TRBV10-3 to TRBJ2-1; 11 positions agree with TRBD1. V gave up 6 bases and J gave up 7 bases; unmatched junction bases: 8. The CDR3 sequence is 15 residues long. CDR1 is ENHRY, CDR2 SYGVKD, per germline. The CDR3 DNA reads TGTGCCATCAGAACCGGGACAGGGGGATCAAATGAGCAGTTCTTC. This codes for CAIRTGTGGSNEQFF.

The chain is built from TRBV7-2 and TRBJ2-7; no definite D call. The CDR3 extends over 13 amino acids. Germline assignment: CDR1 SGHTA and CDR2 FQGNSA. V was pared by 4 bases and J by 1 base, with 8 bases between. The CDR3 nucleotides read TGTGCCAGCAGCTACGGACCTTCCTACGAGCAGTACTTC. It is translated as CASSYGPSYEQYF. Full variable domain (rest looked up from reference TRBV7-2 and TRBJ2-7): GAGVSQSPSNKVTEKGKDVELRCDPISGHTALYWYRQSLGQGLEFLIYFQGNSAPDKSGLPSDRFSAERTGGSVSTLTIQRTQQEDSAVYLCASSYGPSYEQYFGPGTRLTVT.

The CDR3 bases are TGTGCCAGTAGCAAGGACAGGAACACCGGGGAGCTGTTTTTT. Its protein product is CASSKDRNTGELFF. The chain recombines TRBV19 with TRBJ2-2; maybe TRBD1 (6 bases). The CDR3 is 14 amino acids. Germline CDR1 reads LNHDA; CDR2 reads SQIVND (reference sequence). The V and J ends lost 6 bases and 1 base respectively, with 9 bases between them. The variable domain in full, with the rest retrieved from reference TRBV19 and TRBJ2-2, is DGGITQSPKYLFRKEGQNVTLSCEQNLNHDAMYWYRQDPGQGLRLIYYSQIVNDFQKGDIAEGYSVSREKKESFPLTVTSAQKNPTAFYLCASSKDRNTGELFFGEGSRLTVL.

The chain uses TRBV29-1 and TRBJ2-3; unclear D gene. Germline lookup yields CDR1 SQVTM and CDR2 ANQGSEA. The CDR3 contains 14 residues. V was shortened by 4 bases and J by 3 bases, with 14 bases between the two germline ends. The CDR3: CSVGRPPGTDTQYF. The CDR3 DNA is TGCAGCGTTGGCCGGCCACCCGGTACAGATACGCAGTATTTT.

The chain is built from TRBV6-5 and TRBJ2-2; 9 bases agree with TRBD1. The CDR3 covers 14 residues. The germline V gene has CDR1 MNHEY and CDR2 SVGAGI. J lost 5 bases, V lost 5 bases, and 3 bases had no gene match. This CDR3 reads CASSLGQGTGELFF. The CDR3 DNA reads as TGTGCCAGCAGTCTGGGACAGGGAACCGGGGAGCTGTTTTTT.

The V gene is TRBV5-1, the J gene TRBJ2-7; 10 bases line up with TRBD2. The germline V gene encodes CDR1 SGHRS and CDR2 YFSETQ. Losses at the gene ends were 4 bases for V and 5 bases for J; bases not matched to a gene: 9. CDR3 length equals 15 residues. CDR3 sequence: CASSRLTSGTDEQYF. As DNA, the CDR3 is TGCGCCAGCAGCCGTCTAACTAGCGGGACCGACGAGCAGTACTTC.

This clone has only one observation. CDR3 residues: CASSRQGTYNEQFF. The CDR3 coding sequence is TGTGCCAGCAGTCGACAGGGCACCTACAATGAGCAGTTCTTC. The chain combines TRBV28 with TRBJ2-1; 7 bases map to TRBD1. The V gene end was trimmed by 5 bases and the J gene end by 2 bases; junction bases not matched to a gene: 3. The CDR3 runs to 14 residues. Germline loops: CDR1 MDHEN, CDR2 SYDVKM. Drawing the rest from reference TRBV28 and TRBJ2-1, the complete variable domain is DVKVTQSSRYLVKRTGEKVFLECVQDMDHENMFWYRQDPGLGLRLIYFSYDVKMKEKGDIPEGYSVSREKKERFSLILESASTNQTSMYLCASSRQGTYNEQFFGPGTRLTVL.

V gene TRBV28 combines with J gene TRBJ2-1; 9 bases line up with TRBD2. Germline CDR1 reads MDHEN; CDR2 reads SYDVKM. The CDR3 is made up of 17 amino acids. With 9 bases clipped from V and 6 bases from J, the junction kept 18 bases outside the gene matches. CDR3 nucleotides: TGTGCCAGTTCTCGAGGCCTGCGGGGACTAGCTCGCAATGAGCAGTTCTTC. Translating it yields CASSRGLRGLARNEQFF.

V is TRBV5-1 and J is TRBJ2-7, with TRBD2 matching 11 bases. V trimming: 1 base; J trimming: 2 bases; junction bases outside the gene matches: 8. This CDR3 comprises 17 residues. Per the germline V gene, CDR1 is SGHRS and CDR2 is YFSETQ. The CDR3 DNA follows: TGCGCCAGCAGCTTGTCCCTTGGGACTAGCGGCCCCTACGAGCAGTACTTC. This sequence encodes CASSLSLGTSGPYEQYF.

The rearrangement uses TRBV10-2 and TRBJ2-3; 7 bases match TRBD2. The CDR3 spans 14 residues. J gave up 1 base and V 6 bases, and 4 bases lay outside the gene matches. Germline values: CDR1 WSHSY, CDR2 SAAADI. The CDR3 loop reads CASSEGLGTDTQYF. CDR3 nucleotide sequence: TGCGCCAGCAGCGAAGGACTAGGCACAGATACGCAGTATTTT.

The J gene is TRBJ2-3, the V gene TRBV19; no definite D call. Per germline, CDR1 LNHDA and CDR2 SQIVND (reference sequence). Trimming took 4 bases from V and 2 from J, leaving 4 bases between them. The CDR3 has 12 residues. The chain's CDR3 is CASSTSTDTQYF. The CDR3 nucleotides are TGTGCCAGTAGTACCTCCACAGATACGCAGTATTTT.

The V call is TRBV7-2, the J call TRBJ2-5, with a weak D call TRBD1 (6 bases). The CDR3 spans 15 residues. Germline CDR1 reads SGHTA; CDR2 reads FQGNSA. The V end lost 5 bases, the J end lost 5 bases, and 18 bases lay between the germline ends. The CDR3 sequence is CASSPQGVLGETQYF. In nucleotides, the CDR3 is TGTGCCAGCAGCCCACAGGGAGTCTTAGGGGAGACCCAGTACTTC.

This sequence joins TRBV10-3 and TRBJ2-3; D remains unclear. The CDR3 has 13 residues. Trimming left V 4 bases short and J 2 bases short, with 7 bases between. Germline loops: CDR1 ENHRY, CDR2 SYGVKD. CDR3 DNA sequence: TGTGCCATCAGTGTGGGCGTCACAGATACGCAGTATTTT. Amino acids: CAISVGVTDTQYF.

This chain links TRBV5-1 with TRBJ2-3, with D perhaps assigned TRBD1 or TRBD2 (5 bases each). Trimming stripped 4 bases from V and 2 bases from J, with 20 bases between. The length of the CDR3 is 17 residues. Germline V lookup: CDR1 SGHRS, CDR2 YFSETQ. The CDR3 sequence is CASSHPAGGFDTDTQYF. CDR3 bases: TGCGCCAGCAGCCACCCGGCTGGGGGTTTCGACACAGATACGCAGTATTTT.

This clone was seen just once. V usage is TRBV6-1 and J usage is TRBJ2-7; D is uncertain. V lost 3 bases and J lost 3, with 15 bases in between. The CDR3 is 15 residues long. CDR1 and CDR2 (germline): MNHNS, SASEGT. The CDR3, as DNA: TGTGCCAGCAGTGATCGGTTCAGTAGGATCTACGAGCAGTACTTC. It encodes CASSDRFSRIYEQYF.

The J gene is TRBJ2-7, the V gene TRBV30, with D possibly matching TRBD1 (6 bases). V was clipped by 1 base and J by 3 bases, with 22 bases between them. Germline CDR1 is GTSNPN and CDR2 is SVGIG (reference sequence). This CDR3 has 17 amino acids. The CDR3 loop is CAWSADPDRPEDYEQYF. The CDR3 DNA is TGTGCCTGGAGTGCCGACCCAGACAGGCCCGAGGACTACGAGCAGTACTTC. The full variable domain, completed using reference TRBV30 and TRBJ2-7, is SQTIHQWPATLVQPVGSPLSLECTVEGTSNPNLYWYRQAAGRGLQLLFYSVGIGQISSEVPQNLSASRPQDRQFILSSKKLLLSDSGFYLCAWSADPDRPEDYEQYFGPGTRLTVT.

The chain carries TRBV7-2 and TRBJ2-3; TRBD1 matches 12 bases. Germline V gene lookup returns CDR1 SGHTA and CDR2 FQGNSA. The V gene end was trimmed by 4 bases and the J gene end by 3 bases; junction bases not matched to a gene: 8. The CDR3 extends over 17 amino acids. CDR3 sequence: CASSYSGTGGATDTQYF. In DNA, the CDR3 is TGTGCCAGCAGCTACTCCGGGACAGGGGGCGCGACAGATACGCAGTATTTT.

The chain employs TRBV4-1 and TRBJ2-1; 9 nucleotides match TRBD2. This CDR3 comprises 17 residues. Germline V CDR1 and CDR2: MGHRA, YSYEKL. V shed 1 base and J 4 bases; nucleotides not matched to a gene: 8. CDR3 sequence reads: CASSQVGTSGLYNEQFF. CDR3 nucleotides: TGCGCCAGCAGCCAAGTCGGAACTAGCGGGTTATACAATGAGCAGTTCTTC.

The chain employs TRBV4-1 and TRBJ2-7; TRBD1 is a possible D gene (6 bases). The V gene lost 4 bases and the J gene lost 7 bases, with 17 bases spanning the gap. Germline CDR1 and CDR2: MGHRA and YSYEKL. The CDR3 is made up of 14 amino acids. This CDR3 reads CASSRLQGPGEQYF. The CDR3 DNA follows: TGCGCCAGCAGCCGCCTTCAGGGGCCAGGGGAGCAGTACTTC.